These 22 T cell receptor beta chains were sequenced from one sample in a study of T cell repertoires in cytomegalovirus infection. TCRdb reprocessed the reads via MiXCR and lists one record per CDR3 protein. The sample contains 680,000 or so distinct CDR3 sequences, 35% of which appear only once. The sequenced material came from PBMCs. The receptors were gathered from a human donor in good health (CMV status not recorded). Some clones in this sample may be carry-over from other donors' samples.

This clonotype was seen a few times. The chain combines TRBV5-8 with TRBJ1-5, with D perhaps TRBD1 (6 bases). V shed 1 base and J shed 4 bases, with 15 bases lying between them. There are 16 residues in the CDR3. The germline V gene has CDR1 SGHTS and CDR2 YDEGEE. The CDR3 loop reads CASSLMQGPPNQPQHF. The CDR3 DNA is TGTGCCAGCAGCTTGATGCAGGGGCCACCTAATCAGCCCCAGCATTTT.

A single count supports this clonotype. The V gene is TRBV9, the J gene TRBJ2-2; 7 nucleotides align to TRBD1. The V and J ends lost 0 bases and 0 bases, in that order; junction bases with no gene match: 2. CDR1 and CDR2 from the germline V gene are SGDLS and YYNGEE. The CDR3 spans 16 residues. The CDR3 DNA follows: TGTGCCAGCAGCGTAGACGGGACAGCGAACACCGGGGAGCTGTTTTTT. It encodes CASSVDGTANTGELFF.

As concerns this clonotype: The junction shows a germline mismatch at one end, possibly a read error. This chain uses TRBV18 with TRBJ2-6; D remains ambiguous. The CDR3 totals 14 residues. Per the germline V gene, CDR1 is KGHSH and CDR2 is LQKENI. The CDR3: CASAPRSGANVLTF. CDR3 sequence (DNA): TGTGCCAGCGCACCCCGATCTGGGGCCAACGTCCTGACTTTC.

At least ten counts were recorded for this clonotype. V gene TRBV7-9 combines with J gene TRBJ1-1; D gene unclear. CDR1 SEHNR and CDR2 FQNEAQ come from the germline V gene (reference sequence). V dropped 0 bases and J dropped 5 bases, with 10 bases sitting between them. The CDR3 extends over 14 amino acids. In DNA form, the CDR3 reads TGTGCCAGCAGCTTAGCCGGCGGAGGAACTGAAGCTTTCTTT. Translation gives CASSLAGGGTEAFF.

This sequence joins TRBV27 and TRBJ2-5; D gene uncertain. CDR3 length: 18 residues. Deletions cut 4 bases from V and 2 bases from J, with 23 bases between. The V gene's germline CDR1 is MNHEY and CDR2 SMNVEV (reference sequence). This CDR3 reads CASSCRTLGPLGQETQYF. The CDR3 DNA reads TGTGCCAGCAGTTGTCGAACCTTGGGTCCCCTTGGGCAAGAGACCCAGTACTTC.

This chain links TRBV7-8 with TRBJ1-1; no clear D. There are 14 residues in the CDR3. Trimming took 0 bases from V and 11 from J, leaving 16 bases between them. Germline V gene lookup returns CDR1 SGHVS and CDR2 FQNEAQ. The CDR3 protein is CASSLALSGLEAFF. Here the CDR3 DNA reads TGTGCCAGCAGCTTAGCGCTAAGCGGCCTGGAGGCTTTCTTT.

The chain uses TRBV28 and TRBJ2-7; 9 nucleotides agree with TRBD2. Germline V gives CDR1 MDHEN, CDR2 SYDVKM. The CDR3 runs to 17 residues. Unmatched junction bases numbered 13, after V lost 7 bases and J lost 0 bases. The DNA of the CDR3 is TGTGCCAGCACAAGTTGGCGGGGGGGTTTTAGCTCCTACGAGCAGTACTTC. This codes for CASTSWRGGFSSYEQYF.

CDR3 residues: CASTGWDHGYTF. The CDR3 bases are TGTGCCAGTACCGGGTGGGACCATGGCTACACCTTC. The chain has TRBV19 and TRBJ1-2; perhaps TRBD1 as D (5 bases). Germline V gives CDR1 LNHDA, CDR2 SQIVND (reference sequence). The CDR3 length is 12 residues. Trimming stripped 7 bases from V and 6 bases from J, with 12 bases between.

The chain employs TRBV28 and TRBJ2-3; no clear D. Germline V CDR1 and CDR2: MDHEN, SYDVKM. V dropped 4 bases and J dropped 4 bases, with 12 bases sitting between them. The CDR3 runs 14 residues. This CDR3 reads CASSSRAPPDTQYF. The CDR3 nucleotides read TGTGCCAGCAGTTCCCGGGCCCCCCCAGATACGCAGTATTTT.

In regard to this clonotype: The junction departs from the called germline gene at one end, perhaps through a read error. The V call is TRBV28, the J call TRBJ2-7; 8 bases fit TRBD2. The CDR3 has 13 amino acids. Germline CDR1 MDHEN, CDR2 SYDVKM. As DNA, the CDR3 is TGTGCCAGTCTCAGAGCGGGAGCCAACGAGCAGTCCTTC. Translated, it gives CASLRAGANEQSF.

In the case of this clonotype: A single base separates this from a much larger clone, so it may be a read error. A read error is likely, as this CDR3 ends without the conserved phenylalanine or tryptophan. The chain carries TRBV5-6 and TRBJ2-1, with unresolved D. V was cut by 1 base and J by 5 bases, with 19 bases left in between. The CDR3 contains 17 residues. The V gene's germline CDR1 is SGHDT and CDR2 YYEEEE. Here the CDR3 DNA reads TGTGCCAGCAGCTTGCTACGCGGCGCAAAAGGTGACAATGAGCAGTTCTGC. The encoded protein is CASSLLRGAKGDNEQFC.

There are many counts of this clonotype. The rearrangement uses TRBV7-2 and TRBJ2-6; D ambiguous. The CDR3 length is 12 residues. Germline V gene lookup returns CDR1 SGHTA and CDR2 FQGNSA. Trimming shortened V by 0 bases and J by 11 bases, and 5 bases separated the two germline ends. In DNA, the CDR3 is TGTGCCAGCAGCTTAGCCTCAGACGTCCTGACTTTC. This translates into CASSLASDVLTF. Using reference TRBV7-2 and TRBJ2-6 for the parts outside the CDR3, the full variable domain is GAGVSQSPSNKVTEKGKDVELRCDPISGHTALYWYRQSLGQGLEFLIYFQGNSAPDKSGLPSDRFSAERTGGSVSTLTIQRTQQEDSAVYLCASSLASDVLTFGAGSRLTVL.

The genes are TRBV7-9 and TRBJ2-5, with 11 positions matching TRBD2. The CDR3 sequence is 18 residues long. V was clipped by 5 bases and J by 0 bases; unmatched bases: 11. Germline values: CDR1 SEHNR, CDR2 FQNEAQ (reference sequence). The CDR3 DNA reads as TGTGCCAGCAGCCCACCGGGACTAGCGGAACTGTACCAAGAGACCCAGTACTTC. Encoded protein: CASSPPGLAELYQETQYF.

This chain uses TRBV28 with TRBJ2-3, with TRBD2 matching over 8 bases. Trimming removed 1 base from V and 6 bases from J; junction bases left unmatched: 3. Germline CDR1 is MDHEN and CDR2 is SYDVKM. CDR3 length: 14 residues. The CDR3 nucleotides read TGTGCCAGCAGTTTATCAGCGGGAGCCGATACGCAGTATTTT. Its translation: CASSLSAGADTQYF.

The CDR3 loop is CASSPGQGPKTQYF. In DNA, the CDR3 is TGTGCCAGCAGTCCAGGGCAGGGGCCAAAGACCCAGTACTTC. V gene TRBV28 combines with J gene TRBJ2-5; possible D gene TRBD1, 6 bases. V lost 5 bases, J lost 6 bases, and 16 bases lay in between. Looked up from germline, CDR1 is MDHEN and CDR2 is SYDVKM. The CDR3 length is 14 residues.

This chain connects TRBV7-9 to TRBJ1-3; D is unresolved. The CDR3 consists of 15 residues. Trimming stripped 2 bases from V and 2 bases from J, with 10 bases between. CDR1 is SEHNR, CDR2 FQNEAQ, per germline (reference sequence). The CDR3 bases are TGTGCCAGCAGCTTAATGAGAGGCCCTGGAAACACCATATATTTT. Translated, it gives CASSLMRGPGNTIYF.

Ten or more counts support this clonotype. V gene TRBV7-6 combines with J gene TRBJ1-5, with 10 bases aligning to TRBD1. The CDR3 has 14 residues. Germline V gene data show CDR1 as SGHVS and CDR2 as FNYEAQ. The V and J ends lost 5 bases and 7 bases, in that order; junction bases with no gene match: 5. In nucleotides, the CDR3 is TGTGCCAGCAGCCAAGCGACAGGGGGCCAGCCCCAGCATTTT. Translating gives CASSQATGGQPQHF. Looking up the rest from reference TRBV7-6 and TRBJ1-5 gives the full variable domain: GAGVSQSPRYKVTKRGQDVALRCDPISGHVSLYWYRQALGQGPEFLTYFNYEAQQDKSGLPNDRFSAERPEGSISTLTIQRTEQRDSAMYRCASSQATGGQPQHFGDGTRLSIL.

This clonotype was seen ten or more times. V and J are TRBV7-2 and TRBJ1-3; 7 bases match TRBD1. CDR1 is SGHTA, CDR2 FQGNSA, per germline. V lost 1 base, J lost 0 bases, and 12 bases stayed unmatched. There are 19 residues in the CDR3. The CDR3: CASSLGVPFAGGSGNTIYF. The CDR3, as DNA: TGTGCCAGCAGCTTAGGCGTCCCTTTTGCAGGGGGCTCTGGAAACACCATATATTTT. The whole variable domain, remainder taken from reference TRBV7-2 and TRBJ1-3, is GAGVSQSPSNKVTEKGKDVELRCDPISGHTALYWYRQSLGQGLEFLIYFQGNSAPDKSGLPSDRFSAERTGGSVSTLTIQRTQQEDSAVYLCASSLGVPFAGGSGNTIYFGEGSWLTVV.

This sequence joins TRBV28 and TRBJ1-5; D remains ambiguous. Deletions cut 4 bases from V and 3 bases from J, with 22 bases between. This CDR3 spans 18 amino acids. Germline V gene sequence: CDR1 MDHEN, CDR2 SYDVKM. CDR3 sequence: CASSSQTTRGKDNQPQHF. DNA of the CDR3: TGTGCCAGCAGTTCCCAAACCACTAGAGGGAAGGACAATCAGCCCCAGCATTTT.

This sequence joins TRBV28 and TRBJ1-1; possible D gene TRBD1, 5 bases. The germline V gene encodes CDR1 MDHEN and CDR2 SYDVKM. CDR3 length: 17 residues. Trimming took 5 bases from V and 0 from J, leaving 19 bases between them. CDR3 region: CASSPMPLRDLNTEAFF. The DNA for the CDR3 is TGTGCCAGCAGTCCTATGCCTCTCAGGGATTTGAACACTGAAGCTTTCTTT.

Turning to this clonotype: This clone may be a read error of a much larger clone one base away. The rearrangement uses TRBV12-3 or TRBV12-4 and TRBJ1-1; D possibly corresponds to TRBD1 (5 bases). This CDR3 spans 13 amino acids. V lost 6 bases to trimming and J lost 8 bases, with 16 bases between them. The DNA of the CDR3 is TGTGCCAGCAGCTCTCAGGGCGCTCACGAAGCTTTCTTT. Protein: CASSSQGAHEAFF.

The genes are TRBV5-4 and TRBJ2-3; D uncertain. The length of the CDR3 is 13 residues. V was pared by 0 bases and J by 6 bases, with 8 bases between. Germline-derived CDR1 and CDR2 are SGHNT and YYREEE (reference sequence). The CDR3 sequence: CASSLGPGDTQYF. The CDR3 bases are TGTGCCAGCAGCTTGGGTCCTGGCGATACGCAGTATTTT.